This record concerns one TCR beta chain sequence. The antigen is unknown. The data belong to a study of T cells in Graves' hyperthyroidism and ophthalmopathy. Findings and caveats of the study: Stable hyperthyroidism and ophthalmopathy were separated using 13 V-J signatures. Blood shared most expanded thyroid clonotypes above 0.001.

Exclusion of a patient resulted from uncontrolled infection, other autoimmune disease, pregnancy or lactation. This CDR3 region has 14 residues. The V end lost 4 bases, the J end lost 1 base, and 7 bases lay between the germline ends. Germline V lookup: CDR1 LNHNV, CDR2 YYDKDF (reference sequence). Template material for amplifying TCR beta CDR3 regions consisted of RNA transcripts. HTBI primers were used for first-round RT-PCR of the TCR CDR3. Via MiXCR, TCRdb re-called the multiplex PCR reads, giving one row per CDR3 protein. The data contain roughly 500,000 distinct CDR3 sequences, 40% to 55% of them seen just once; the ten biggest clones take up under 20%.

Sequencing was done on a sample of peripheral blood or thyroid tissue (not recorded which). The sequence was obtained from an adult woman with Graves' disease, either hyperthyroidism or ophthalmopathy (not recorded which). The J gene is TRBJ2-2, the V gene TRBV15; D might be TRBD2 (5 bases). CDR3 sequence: CATSIGKNTGELFF. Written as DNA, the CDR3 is TGTGCCACCAGCATCGGGAAGAACACCGGGGAGCTGTTTTTT.